The rows below give T cell receptor beta chains drawn from one sample of a study of CD4+ T cells in melanoma. Some clones are missing from TCRdb's copy, which holds only in-frame ones; the method was immunoSEQ multiplex PCR. The table has about 140,000 clones, 85% to 95% seen once. These TCRs come from a human donor with melanoma. The CDR3 runs from the conserved cysteine through the conserved F or W. Each record gives: clone size, D gene, V gene, J gene, CDR3 protein, CDR3 DNA. A D gene is named only where the DNA matches it firmly. Clone size appears in some rows only: once, few, many, or a class for an expanded clone.

>.|.|TRBV30|TRBJ2-7
CAWSAGDLHEQYF
TGTGCCTGGAGTGCTGGGGATCTGCACGAGCAGTACTTC
>.|.|TRBV27|TRBJ1-2
CASSLFRGDGQGGYTF
TGTGCCAGCAGTTTGTTCCGGGGAGACGGTCAGGGCGGCTACACCTTC
>.|.|TRBV29-1|TRBJ1-6
CSVEDDCDTQIYNSPLHF
TGCAGCGTTGAGGACGATTGTGACACGCAGATATATAATTCACCCCTCCACTTT
>.|TRBD2|TRBV5-1|TRBJ2-1
CASSLEVAGNNEQFF
TGCGCCAGCAGCTTGGAAGTAGCGGGGAACAATGAGCAGTTCTTC
>.|.|TRBV30|TRBJ1-2
CAWIGNRAARDGYTF
TGTGCCTGGATAGGAAACAGGGCAGCTCGCGATGGCTACACCTTC
>.|.|TRBV7-9|TRBJ2-7
CASSLGDRYSDEQYF
TGTGCCAGCAGCTTAGGCGACAGGTATTCGGACGAGCAGTACTTC
>.|.|TRBV2|TRBJ2-2
CASTDGRGSGELFF
TGTGCCAGCACCGACGGGCGAGGGTCCGGGGAGCTGTTTTTT
>.|TRBD1|TRBV5-1|TRBJ1-1
CASFPGGTGGTEAFF
TGCGCCAGCTTTCCAGGAGGGACAGGGGGCACTGAAGCTTTCTTT
>.|.|TRBV25-1|TRBJ1-4
CASATTKGEKLFF
TGTGCCAGCGCCACCACAAAAGGGGAAAAACTGTTTTTT
>.|TRBD1|TRBV12-5|TRBJ2-1
CASGLGQGKNEQFF
TGTGCTAGTGGTTTGGGACAGGGGAAGAATGAGCAGTTCTTC
>.|.|TRBV4-1|TRBJ1-5
CASSQDWGNQPQHF
TGCGCCAGCAGCCAAGATTGGGGCAATCAGCCCCAGCATTTT
>.|.|TRBV20-1|TRBJ1-1
CSAQGMSGAFF
TGCAGTGCGCAGGGGATGAGCGGAGCTTTCTTT
>.|.|TRBV19|TRBJ1-4
CASSRQQGVREKLFF
TGTGCCAGTAGCCGTCAACAGGGAGTGAGGGAAAAACTGTTTTTT
>.|.|TRBV11-2|TRBJ2-5
CASSSDRSVETQYF
TGTGCCAGCAGTTCCGACAGGTCGGTGGAGACCCAGTACTTC
>.|TRBD2|TRBV27|TRBJ2-5
CASRHSPTSGAQETQYF
TGTGCCAGCAGGCACTCTCCGACTAGCGGGGCTCAAGAGACCCAGTACTTC
>.|.|TRBV30|TRBJ1-5
CAWRAGTLGNQPQHF
TGTGCCTGGAGGGCCGGGACCCTAGGCAATCAGCCCCAGCATTTT
>once|.|TRBV27|TRBJ1-2
CASSFDSNYGYTF
TGTGCCAGCAGTTTCGACTCTAACTATGGCTACACCTTC
>.|.|TRBV15|TRBJ2-5
CATSRVGSTAETQYF
TGTGCCACCAGCAGAGTTGGGTCCACGGCAGAGACCCAGTACTTC
>.|.|TRBV9|TRBJ1-6
CASSVVEWSPLHF
TGTGCCAGCAGCGTAGTCGAGTGGTCACCCCTCCACTTT
>.|.|TRBV6-6|TRBJ1-5
CASSYFANQPQHF
TGTGCCAGCAGTTACTTTGCCAATCAGCCCCAGCATTTT
>.|.|TRBV18|TRBJ2-2
CASSVQGSNTGELFF
TGTGCCAGCTCAGTACAGGGCTCGAACACCGGGGAGCTGTTTTTT
>.|.|TRBV6-6|TRBJ2-1
CASRDDSRLVADEQFF
TGTGCCAGCAGGGACGACTCGAGACTAGTGGCGGATGAGCAGTTCTTC
>.|.|TRBV2|TRBJ1-1
CASSPRRLEAFF
TGTGCCAGCAGCCCGCGGAGGCTTGAAGCTTTCTTT
>.|TRBD1|TRBV19|TRBJ1-2
CASSMSGTGATNYGYTF
TGTGCCAGTAGTATGTCCGGGACAGGAGCCACTAACTATGGCTACACCTTC
>.|.|TRBV30|TRBJ1-1
CAWSVTGTPEAFF
TGTGCCTGGAGTGTCACAGGGACGCCTGAAGCTTTCTTT
>.|.|TRBV25-1|TRBJ1-6
CASSDFGARDNSPLHF
TGTGCCAGCAGTGATTTCGGGGCTCGGGATAATTCACCCCTCCACTTT
>.|.|TRBV2|TRBJ2-7
CASRENREPIYEQYF
TGTGCCAGCAGAGAAAACAGGGAGCCGATCTACGAGCAGTACTTC
>.|TRBD1|TRBV4-1|TRBJ2-7
CASSRGQGPQGYEQYF
TGCGCCAGCAGCCGCGGACAGGGCCCACAAGGGTACGAGCAGTACTTC
>.|TRBD1|TRBV5-4|TRBJ1-2
CASSSSLSIARGLNYGYTF
TGTGCCAGCAGCTCTTCACTGAGCATTGCCAGGGGGCTAAACTATGGCTACACCTTC
>.|TRBD2|TRBV2|TRBJ2-7
CASSGTSFSYEQYF
TGTGCCAGCAGCGGGACTAGCTTCTCCTACGAGCAGTACTTC
>once|.|TRBV30|TRBJ1-5
CAWRAKGRTDNQPQHF
TGTGCCTGGAGGGCAAAAGGAAGGACAGACAATCAGCCCCAGCATTTT
>.|.|TRBV21-1|TRBJ1-5
CASNEGTGRSNSNQPQHF
TGTGCCAGCAACGAAGGGACAGGGCGATCGAATAGCAATCAGCCCCAGCATTTT
>.|.|TRBV18|TRBJ1-5
CASSRLGTLGGNQPQHF
TGTGCCAGCTCCAGGCTTGGGACCCTTGGCGGCAATCAGCCCCAGCATTTT
>.|TRBD1|TRBV6-1|TRBJ1-5
CASRSTGQGGQPQHF
TGTGCCAGCAGGAGTACGGGACAGGGAGGTCAGCCCCAGCATTTT
>once|TRBD2|TRBV5-1|TRBJ2-5
CASSPWTSGGQTQYF
TGCGCCAGCAGCCCCTGGACTAGCGGGGGGCAGACCCAGTACTTC
>.|TRBD1|TRBV30|TRBJ1-1
CALFPAGGPRSTEAFF
TGTGCCTTATTCCCGGCAGGGGGGCCTAGGTCCACTGAAGCTTTCTTT
>.|.|TRBV5-4|TRBJ1-4
CASSLKGPTEKLFF
TGTGCCAGCAGCTTGAAAGGGCCCACTGAAAAACTGTTTTTT
>.|.|TRBV19|TRBJ1-5
CASSIPGNQPQHF
TGTGCCAGTAGTATCCCCGGTAATCAGCCCCAGCATTTT
>once|TRBD2|TRBV20-1|TRBJ2-1
CSAGLVREQFF
TGCAGTGCTGGACTAGTTCGGGAGCAGTTCTTC
>.|TRBD1|TRBV9|TRBJ2-7
CASAQKSGGYEQYF
TGTGCCAGCGCCCAAAAGTCAGGGGGCTACGAGCAGTACTTC
>.|.|TRBV5-1|TRBJ1-3
CASSLASIGSGNTIYF
TGCGCCAGCAGCTTGGCCTCTATTGGCTCTGGAAACACCATATATTTT
>.|.|TRBV19|TRBJ1-2
CASSMGGFTYGYTF
TGTGCCAGTAGTATGGGCGGGTTTACCTATGGCTACACCTTC
>once|TRBD2|TRBV6-1|TRBJ2-1
CASSESSPVSGVVYEQFF
TGTGCCAGCAGTGAGTCGTCTCCTGTTAGCGGGGTGGTTTATGAGCAGTTCTTC
>.|.|TRBV5-4|TRBJ1-2
CASSLEGRSNYGYTF
TGTGCCAGCAGTCTGGAGGGACGTAGCAACTATGGCTACACCTTC
>.|.|TRBV6-1|TRBJ2-1
CASSTGNNEQFF
TGTGCCAGCTCTACAGGGAACAATGAGCAGTTCTTC
>once|TRBD2|TRBV30|TRBJ2-3
CALKAGGSTDTQYF
TGTGCCTTGAAAGCGGGGGGTAGCACAGATACGCAGTATTTT
>.|TRBD1|TRBV11-2|TRBJ1-1
CASSSGQGFTEAFF
TGTGCCAGCAGCTCAGGACAGGGGTTTACTGAAGCTTTCTTT
>once|.|TRBV7-3|TRBJ1-1
CASQTSLATEAFF
TGTGCCAGCCAGACCTCACTAGCCACTGAAGCTTTCTTT
>.|TRBD2|TRBV12-5|TRBJ2-1
CASGSPLTAGGSYNEQFF
TGTGCTAGTGGTTCCCCTCTAACGGCGGGGGGCTCCTACAATGAGCAGTTCTTC
>.|.|TRBV5-1|TRBJ1-2
CASSSQGPSNYGYTF
TGCGCCAGCAGCTCCCAGGGTCCATCTAACTATGGCTACACCTTC
>.|TRBD1|TRBV13|TRBJ2-1
CASSLKGTDNEQFF
TGTGCCAGCAGCTTGAAGGGGACAGACAATGAGCAGTTCTTC
>.|.|TRBV19|TRBJ1-5
CASGKYPQHF
TGTGCCAGTGGGAAGTATCCCCAGCATTTT
>.|.|TRBV2|TRBJ1-6
CASSDLRNSPLHF
TGTGCCAGCAGTGACCTTAGGAATTCACCCCTCCACTTT
>.|TRBD2|TRBV7-2|TRBJ2-3
CASSPRGAGDTQYF
TGTGCCAGCAGCCCTCGCGGAGCGGGGGATACGCAGTATTTT
>.|TRBD1|TRBV28|TRBJ2-1
CASRENRGSSYNEQFF
TGTGCCAGCAGAGAGAACAGGGGTTCGTCCTACAATGAGCAGTTCTTC
>once|.|TRBV15|TRBJ1-4
CATSRVDGRDEKLFF
TGTGCCACCAGCAGAGTCGACGGGCGGGACGAAAAACTGTTTTTT
>.|.|TRBV11-1|TRBJ2-5
CASSLEVVYQGPRETQYF
TGTGCCAGCAGCTTAGAAGTAGTATATCAGGGACCCAGGGAGACCCAGTACTTC
>.|TRBD1|TRBV6-1|TRBJ1-5
CATGQGVYSNQPQHF
TGTGCCACAGGACAGGGGGTTTACAGCAATCAGCCCCAGCATTTT
>.|.|TRBV5-1|TRBJ2-6
CASEQGSGANVLTF
TGCGCCAGCGAACAGGGCTCTGGGGCCAACGTCCTGACTTTC
>.|.|TRBV7-9|TRBJ1-1
CASSEGSWASNTEAFF
TGTGCCAGCAGCGAGGGGAGCTGGGCATCGAACACTGAAGCTTTCTTT